The present T cell receptor (beta chain) was sequenced within a study of T cell responses to AZD1222 COVID-19 vaccine. Study at large: Second-dose intervals near 4 or 12 weeks were combined. Study-wide findings and caveats: Nearly half of the spike-specific TCRs reportedly recognize variant regions that carry no mutations. Compared with day 0, the breadth and depth of the Spike-specific TCR repertoire rose significantly after two doses of AZD1222. Dominant at 160-218 and 743-854, vaccine-associated CD4 TCRs also spanned spike.

A note on this clone: Its target is unknown.

The CDR3 sequence is 15 residues long. V lost 4 bases, J lost 0 bases, and 4 bases stayed unmatched. CDR1 is SGHTA and CDR2 is FQGNSA in the germline V gene. TCRdb's copy holds only in-frame clones and misses some; the assay was immunoSEQ multiplex PCR. The profile shows about 120,000 clones, around 87% of them singletons. The sequencing here drew on peripheral blood, taken on day 0 of AZD1222 vaccination. This chain connects TRBV7-2 to TRBJ2-5; TRBD2 matches at 8 bases. The TCR comes from an adult in good health. The CDR3, as DNA: TGTGCCAGCAGCTGGCGGCGGGGGGACCAAGAGACCCAGTACTTC. It is translated as CASSWRRGDQETQYF.